This T cell receptor beta chain was identified during a study of cytomegalovirus exposure and HLA in healthy donors. Study-level results: In a later analysis, donors in an Asian-associated ancestry cluster reportedly had fewer N-insertions in productive TCRs than the cohort mean. Association of a missense DCLRE1C variant with TCR beta V- and J-gene trimming was reported in a later analysis. A highly shared variant cluster was judged a likely technical artifact. CMV serostatus alone was available as immune exposure information.

Vbeta (60) and Jbeta (13) primers were used in the PCR. Sequencing was performed with immunoSEQ multiplex PCR; in TCRdb, only in-frame clones are kept and a portion is missing. The sample records over 150,000 clones, about four fifths being singletons. The CDR3 spans 15 residues. Trimming cost V 4 bases and J 3 bases; bases outside gene matches: 8. The germline gives CDR1 SGHNT, CDR2 YYREEE (reference sequence). With respect to this clone: Its antigen is still unknown.

The material sequenced was PBMCs. The genes are TRBV5-4 and TRBJ2-7; 9 bases agree with TRBD2. The clonotype originates from a boy between 2 and 10 years old in good health and CMV-seronegative. The CDR3 protein is CASSGASGTFYEQYF. In DNA, the CDR3 is TGTGCCAGCAGCGGGGCTAGCGGGACCTTCTACGAGCAGTACTTC.